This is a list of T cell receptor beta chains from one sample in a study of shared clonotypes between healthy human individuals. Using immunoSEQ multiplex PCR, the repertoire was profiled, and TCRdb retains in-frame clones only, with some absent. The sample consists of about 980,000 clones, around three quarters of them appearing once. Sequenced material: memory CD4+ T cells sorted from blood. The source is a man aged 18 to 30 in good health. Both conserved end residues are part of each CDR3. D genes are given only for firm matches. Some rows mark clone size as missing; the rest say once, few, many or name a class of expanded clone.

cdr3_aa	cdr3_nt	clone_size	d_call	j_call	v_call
CASTGLSTKAFF	TGTGCCAGTACAGGGCTGAGCACCAAAGCTTTCTTT	few	NA	TRBJ1-1	TRBV27
CASSPASRFMNTEAFF	TGTGCCAGCTCACCAGCATCCAGATTCATGAACACTGAAGCTTTCTTT	NA	NA	TRBJ1-1	TRBV18
CASSPLSGREQFF	TGCGCCAGCAGCCCCCTCTCGGGCCGGGAGCAGTTCTTC	NA	NA	TRBJ2-1	TRBV4-1
CASTRTVANYEQYF	TGTGCCAGCACCCGGACTGTAGCGAATTACGAGCAGTACTTC	NA	NA	TRBJ2-7	TRBV2
CASSRHGLSGELFF	TGTGCCAGCAGTCGCCACGGGTTATCCGGGGAGCTGTTTTTT	NA	NA	TRBJ2-2	TRBV28
CASSQDRGRANVLTF	TGTGCCAGCAGCCAGGACAGGGGTCGGGCCAACGTCCTGACTTTC	NA	TRBD1	TRBJ2-6	TRBV5-4
CASSGWGDGTEAFF	TGTGCCAGTAGTGGGTGGGGTGATGGAACTGAAGCTTTCTTT	NA	NA	TRBJ1-1	TRBV19
CAWSVQRGGYTF	TGTGCCTGGAGTGTACAGAGAGGTGGCTACACCTTC	many	NA	TRBJ1-2	TRBV30
CASSVTGGSGEKLFF	TGTGCCAGCAGCGTCACAGGGGGCTCGGGTGAAAAACTGTTTTTT	NA	TRBD1	TRBJ1-4	TRBV7-2
CASSPGSPDTQYF	TGCGCCAGCAGCCCCGGGTCACCGGATACGCAGTATTTT	many	NA	TRBJ2-3	TRBV5-1
CASSARDRGNEQFF	TGTGCCAGCAGCGCCCGGGACAGGGGCAATGAGCAGTTCTTC	NA	TRBD1	TRBJ2-1	TRBV9
CASSRTGGVAEAFF	TGTGCCAGCAGCAGGACAGGGGGCGTCGCTGAAGCTTTCTTT	NA	TRBD1	TRBJ1-1	TRBV7-2
CASNDRGTGELFF	TGTGCCAGTAATGACAGGGGAACCGGGGAGCTGTTTTTT	NA	TRBD1	TRBJ2-2	TRBV2
CAWRVSGIIGYTF	TGTGCCTGGAGGGTGTCGGGGATTATAGGCTACACCTTC	NA	NA	TRBJ1-2	TRBV30
CASSVGSDSGNTIYF	TGTGCCAGCAGCGTCGGGTCGGACTCTGGAAACACCATATATTTT	NA	NA	TRBJ1-3	TRBV9
CASIHSGSCHEQYF	TGTGCCAGCATTCATAGCGGGAGTTGTCACGAGCAGTACTTC	few	TRBD2	TRBJ2-7	TRBV6-7
CASSDGTKGEETQYF	TGTGCCAGCAGTGATGGGACTAAAGGAGAAGAGACCCAGTACTTC	NA	TRBD2	TRBJ2-5	TRBV2
CAINAAGVSLNEQFF	TGTGCCATCAACGCCGCGGGAGTTAGTCTAAATGAGCAGTTCTTC	once	TRBD2	TRBJ2-1	TRBV10-3
CASSQDRSNQPQHF	TGCGCCAGCAGCCAAGACAGGAGCAATCAGCCCCAGCATTTT	once	NA	TRBJ1-5	TRBV4-1
CASSGASTGGAPGYGYTF	TGTGCCAGCTCAGGTGCCTCGACAGGGGGCGCCCCTGGCTATGGCTACACCTTC	few	TRBD1	TRBJ1-2	TRBV7-6
CASSLGQAGAEAFF	TGTGCCAGCAGTTTAGGACAGGCCGGGGCTGAAGCTTTCTTT	NA	TRBD1	TRBJ1-1	TRBV2
CASTQGGANEKLFF	TGTGCCAGCACCCAGGGGGGGGCGAATGAAAAACTGTTTTTT	NA	TRBD1	TRBJ1-4	TRBV6-1
CASSLVGQGARSGYTF	TGTGCCAGCAGCTTAGTCGGACAGGGGGCGAGGAGCGGCTACACCTTC	NA	TRBD1	TRBJ1-2	TRBV7-9
CASSVGDRATSGNTIYF	TGTGCCAGCAGCGTCGGGGACAGGGCCACCTCTGGAAACACCATATATTTT	NA	TRBD1	TRBJ1-3	TRBV9
CSVGQGHNEQFF	TGCAGCGTTGGCCAGGGCCACAATGAGCAGTTCTTC	few	NA	TRBJ2-1	TRBV29-1
CASSPSSISYEQYF	TGTGCCAGCTCACCTTCCAGCATCTCCTACGAGCAGTACTTC	NA	NA	TRBJ2-7	TRBV18
CASSLSDRNTEAFF	TGTGCCAGCAGCCTGTCCGACAGGAACACTGAAGCTTTCTTT	few	NA	TRBJ1-1	TRBV5-4
CASSLEQKTDTQYF	TGTGCCAGCAGCTTAGAACAGAAAACAGATACGCAGTATTTT	NA	NA	TRBJ2-3	TRBV11-2
CASSATGGFGYTF	TGTGCCAGCAGCGCGACAGGGGGTTTTGGCTACACCTTC	NA	TRBD1	TRBJ1-2	TRBV7-2
CASSQGAGQGLAEAFF	TGCGCCAGCAGCCAGGGGGCGGGACAGGGATTAGCTGAAGCTTTCTTT	NA	TRBD1	TRBJ1-1	TRBV4-1
CASSPRQGAYEQYF	TGTGCCAGCAGCCCCCGGCAGGGGGCCTACGAGCAGTACTTC	NA	TRBD1	TRBJ2-7	TRBV14
CAIPKTGKYGYTF	TGTGCCATCCCTAAGACAGGGAAGTATGGCTACACCTTC	few	TRBD1	TRBJ1-2	TRBV6-8